The clone carrying this T cell receptor beta chain occurred many times. What it binds is not known. Patients were excluded for uncontrolled infection, other autoimmune disease, pregnancy or lactation. Clinical symptoms, serum thyroxine, TRAb, thyroid ultrasound and orbital computed tomography established diagnosis. Germline CDR1 is MNHEY and CDR2 is SVGEGT. V lost 2 bases to trimming and J lost 9 bases; unmatched junction nucleotides: 9. The CDR3 has 16 residues. This entry belongs to a study of T cells in Graves' hyperthyroidism and ophthalmopathy. Study context: Any treatment followed the collection of peripheral blood at initial diagnosis. General study points: Blood also contained most expanded thyroid clonotypes above 0.001.

Amplified regions were TCR beta CDR3 sequences from RNA transcripts. TCR CDR3 underwent first-round RT-PCR with the HTBI primer set. From the multiplex PCR reads, TCRdb called clonotypes with MiXCR, one entry per CDR3 protein. Of roughly 700,000 distinct CDR3 sequences listed, approximately 15% are singletons. This TCR derives from a man over 45 with Graves' hyperthyroidism. This chain links TRBV6-2 or TRBV6-3 with TRBJ2-1; 11 nucleotides align to TRBD1. The material sequenced was blood. DNA for the CDR3: TGTGCCAGCAGTTACGGTCAGGGACAGGGGGGCGGTGAGCAGTTCTTC. Its protein is CASSYGQGQGGGEQFF.